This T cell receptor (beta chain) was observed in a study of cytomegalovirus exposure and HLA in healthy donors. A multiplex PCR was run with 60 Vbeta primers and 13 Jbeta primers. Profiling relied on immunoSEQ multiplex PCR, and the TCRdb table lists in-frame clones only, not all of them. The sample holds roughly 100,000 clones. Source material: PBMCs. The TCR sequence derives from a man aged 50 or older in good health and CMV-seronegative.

This CDR3 reads CASSLASGGTDTQYF. The CDR3 coding sequence is TGTGCCAGCAGCTTGGCTAGCGGTGGGACAGATACGCAGTATTTT. The V call is TRBV5-4, the J call TRBJ2-3, with 7 positions matching TRBD2. V dropped 0 bases and J dropped 3; count of bases not matched to a gene: 4. CDR1 and CDR2 from the germline V gene are SGHNT and YYREEE (reference sequence). CDR3 size: 15 residues.